This paragraph covers one TCR beta chain sequence. V lost 4 bases and J lost 5; bases outside the gene matches: 11. Germline assignment: CDR1 SSHAT and CDR2 FNYEAQ (reference sequence). CDR3 size: 19 residues. In the study's own analysis: By means of reference gene primer amplification, nucleated cell counts were estimated. Measured with immunoSEQ multiplex PCR; TCRdb has only the in-frame clones, and not every one. V, J and clone size are those of that table, while D and trimming were read from the DNA. Of around 200,000 clones in the sample, 84% are singletons; the top ten hold about a sixth. The data were taken from a study of blood T cell repertoires in COVID-19. Study-level information: Sources were T cells, B-cell-depleted T cells, or PBMCs; the material itself was cDNA or gDNA.

Sequenced: peripheral blood. The receptor's source is a woman older than 75 with active or convalescent COVID-19. V usage is TRBV7-7 and J usage is TRBJ2-2, with 15 bases matching TRBD2. CDR3 nucleotide sequence: TGTGCCAGCAGCTCTAGGACTAGCGGGAGGGCGGTGGGAACCGGGGAGCTGTTTTTT. Residues: CASSSRTSGRAVGTGELFF. The full variable domain, completed using reference TRBV7-7 and TRBJ2-2, is GAGVSQSPRYKVTKRGQDVTLRCDPISSHATLYWYQQALGQGPEFLTYFNYEAQPDKSGLPSDRFSAERPEGSISTLTIQRTEQRDSAMYRCASSSRTSGRAVGTGELFFGEGSRLTVL.